This T cell receptor (beta chain) was captured in a study of T-cell memory formation after mild COVID-19. Study background: TCR clustering was largely donor specific.

This clonotype turned up a few times. Antigen specificity is unknown. A single record per CDR3 protein comes from TCRdb applying MiXCR to the 5' RACE reads. The data contain fewer than 90,000 distinct CDR3 sequences, over 10% of them singletons. The junction had 9 bases not matched to a gene; V was cut back by 5 bases and J by 5 bases. The germline CDR1 and CDR2 sequences are MDHEN and SYDVKM. The length of the CDR3 is 14 residues. Findings and limits, study-wide: Among clones contracting day 15 to 85, CD4/CD8 was balanced, whereas later expanders leaned CD4+. Clones that contracted clustered mainly in CM and EM if CD4+ and in EMRA if CD8+.

The sample taken for sequencing was PBMCs or a T cell subset sorted from them (not recorded which). This receptor was taken from a man between 18 and 35 years old who had mild COVID-19 (a few samples of this study predate the infection). Cell type and time point are not known. This chain uses TRBV28 with TRBJ2-7; TRBD2 matches at 7 bases. The CDR3 sequence is CASSIVGRENEQYV. CDR3 DNA: TGTGCCAGCAGTATCGTGGGGCGGGAGAACGAGCAGTACGTC.